The T cell receptor beta chain under discussion was sequenced for a study of blood T cell repertoires in COVID-19. At the level of the study: Italy, Spain and the United States were the sources of the convalescent and acute COVID-19 samples. From T cells, B-cell-depleted T cells, or PBMCs came the material, which was cDNA or gDNA.

Germline CDR1 reads LNHDA; CDR2 reads SQIVND (reference sequence). The V gene lost 5 bases and the J gene lost 0 bases, with 17 bases spanning the gap. The CDR3 extends over 17 amino acids. Sequencing used immunoSEQ multiplex PCR; TCRdb keeps in-frame clones, though not all of them. The table includes about 140,000 clones, 75% to 85% detected once. Sequencing was done on a sample of peripheral blood. This rearrangement joins TRBV19 to TRBJ1-5, with TRBD1 as a possible D gene (6 bases). The clonotype was recovered from a man between 65 and 85 years old who had recovered from COVID-19. CDR3 amino acids: CASSLRDKVDSNQPQHF. The CDR3, as DNA: TGTGCCAGTAGTCTCCGGGACAAAGTAGATAGCAATCAGCCCCAGCATTTT.